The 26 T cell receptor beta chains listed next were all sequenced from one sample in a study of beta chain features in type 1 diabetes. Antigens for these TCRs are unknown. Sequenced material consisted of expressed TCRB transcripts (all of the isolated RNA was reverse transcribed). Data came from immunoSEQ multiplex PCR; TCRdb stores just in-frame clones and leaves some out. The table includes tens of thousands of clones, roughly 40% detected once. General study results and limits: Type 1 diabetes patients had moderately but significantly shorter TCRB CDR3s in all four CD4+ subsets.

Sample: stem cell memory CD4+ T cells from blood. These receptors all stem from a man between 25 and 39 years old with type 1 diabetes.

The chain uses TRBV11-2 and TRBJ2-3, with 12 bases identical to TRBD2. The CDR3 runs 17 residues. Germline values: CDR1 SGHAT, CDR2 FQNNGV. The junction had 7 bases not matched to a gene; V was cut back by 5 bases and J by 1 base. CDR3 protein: CASSPSRTSGGTDTQYF. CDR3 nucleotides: TGTGCCAGCAGCCCGTCCCGGACTAGCGGGGGCACAGATACGCAGTATTTT.

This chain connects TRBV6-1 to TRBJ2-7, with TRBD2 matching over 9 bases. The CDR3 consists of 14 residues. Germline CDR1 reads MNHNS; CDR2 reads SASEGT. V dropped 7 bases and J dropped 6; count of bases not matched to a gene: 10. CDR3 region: CASTGLAGIGEQYF. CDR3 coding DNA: TGTGCCAGCACAGGCCTAGCGGGAATTGGCGAGCAGTACTTC.

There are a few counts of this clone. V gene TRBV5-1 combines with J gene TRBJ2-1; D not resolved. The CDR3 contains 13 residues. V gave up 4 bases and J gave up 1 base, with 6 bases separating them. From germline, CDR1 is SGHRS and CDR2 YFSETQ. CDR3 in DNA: TGCGCCAGCAGCCCCCGTTCCTACAATGAGCAGTTCTTC. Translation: CASSPRSYNEQFF.

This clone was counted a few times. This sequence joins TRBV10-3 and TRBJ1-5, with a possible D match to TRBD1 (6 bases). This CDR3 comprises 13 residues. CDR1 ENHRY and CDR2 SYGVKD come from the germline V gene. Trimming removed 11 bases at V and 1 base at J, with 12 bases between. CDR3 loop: CAVRGFSNQPQHF. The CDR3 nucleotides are TGTGCCGTAAGGGGGTTCAGCAATCAGCCCCAGCATTTT.

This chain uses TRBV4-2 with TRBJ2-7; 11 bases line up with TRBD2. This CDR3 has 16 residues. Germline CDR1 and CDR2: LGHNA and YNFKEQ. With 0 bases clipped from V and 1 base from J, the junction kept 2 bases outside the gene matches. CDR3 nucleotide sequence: TGTGCCAGCAGCCAAGAGGTAGCGGGAGGGTCCTACGAGCAGTACTTC. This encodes CASSQEVAGGSYEQYF.

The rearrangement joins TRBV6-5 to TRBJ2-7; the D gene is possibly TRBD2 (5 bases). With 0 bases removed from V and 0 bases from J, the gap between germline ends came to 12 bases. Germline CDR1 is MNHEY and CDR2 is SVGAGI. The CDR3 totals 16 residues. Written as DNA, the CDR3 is TGTGCCAGCAGTTACTCGAGGGTCGGGGACTCCTACGAGCAGTACTTC. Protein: CASSYSRVGDSYEQYF.

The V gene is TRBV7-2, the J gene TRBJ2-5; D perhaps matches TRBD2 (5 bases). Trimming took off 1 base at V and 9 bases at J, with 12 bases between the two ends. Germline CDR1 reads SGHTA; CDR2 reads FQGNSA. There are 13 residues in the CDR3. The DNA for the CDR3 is TGTGCCAGCAGCTTAGTCGGGATTGGTGCCCAGTACTTC. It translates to CASSLVGIGAQYF.

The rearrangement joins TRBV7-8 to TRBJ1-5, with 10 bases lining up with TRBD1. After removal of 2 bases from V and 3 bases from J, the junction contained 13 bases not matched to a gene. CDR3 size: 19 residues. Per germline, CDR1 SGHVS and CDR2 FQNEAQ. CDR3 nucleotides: TGTGCCAGCAGCTTAACAGCCGGGACAGGGGTTTTCAACAATCAGCCCCAGCATTTT. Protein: CASSLTAGTGVFNNQPQHF.

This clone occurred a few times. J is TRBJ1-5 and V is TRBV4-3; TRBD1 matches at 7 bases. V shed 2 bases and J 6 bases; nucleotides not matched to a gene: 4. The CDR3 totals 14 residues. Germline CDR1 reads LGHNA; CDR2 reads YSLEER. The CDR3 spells CASSQHRGGQPQHF. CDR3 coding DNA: TGCGCCAGCAGCCAACACAGGGGAGGTCAGCCCCAGCATTTT.

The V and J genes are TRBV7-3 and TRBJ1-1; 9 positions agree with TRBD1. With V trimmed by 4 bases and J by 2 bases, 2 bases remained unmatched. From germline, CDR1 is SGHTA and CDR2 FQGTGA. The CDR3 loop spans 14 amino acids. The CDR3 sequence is CASSSTGGNTEAFF. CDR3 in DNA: TGTGCCAGCAGCTCAACAGGGGGCAACACTGAAGCTTTCTTT.

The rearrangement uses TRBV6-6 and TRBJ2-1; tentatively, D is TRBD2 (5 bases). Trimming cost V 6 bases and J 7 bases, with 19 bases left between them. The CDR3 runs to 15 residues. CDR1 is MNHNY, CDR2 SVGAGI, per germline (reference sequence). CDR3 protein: CASSPGLRAGNEQFF. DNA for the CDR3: TGTGCCAGCAGCCCAGGACTCCGGGCGGGTAATGAGCAGTTCTTC.

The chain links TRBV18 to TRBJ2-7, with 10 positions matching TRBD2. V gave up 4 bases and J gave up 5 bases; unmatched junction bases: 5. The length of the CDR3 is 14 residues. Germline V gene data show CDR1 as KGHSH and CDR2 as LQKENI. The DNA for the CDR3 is TGTGCCAGCTCACATCCGGGACTAGCGAACGAGCAGTACTTC. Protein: CASSHPGLANEQYF.

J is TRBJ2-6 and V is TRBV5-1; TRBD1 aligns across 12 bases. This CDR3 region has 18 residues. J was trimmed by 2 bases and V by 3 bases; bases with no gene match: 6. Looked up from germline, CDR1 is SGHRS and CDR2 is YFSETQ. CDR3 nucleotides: TGCGCCAGCAGCTCGCCGGGACAGGGGGCGACTGGGGCCAACGTCCTGACTTTC. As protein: CASSSPGQGATGANVLTF.

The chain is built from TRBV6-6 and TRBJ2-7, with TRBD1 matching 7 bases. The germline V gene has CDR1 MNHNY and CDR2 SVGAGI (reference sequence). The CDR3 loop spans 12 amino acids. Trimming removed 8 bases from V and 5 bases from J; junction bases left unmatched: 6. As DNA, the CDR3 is TGTGCCAGCGAAACAGGGGATCACGAGCAGTACTTC. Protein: CASETGDHEQYF.

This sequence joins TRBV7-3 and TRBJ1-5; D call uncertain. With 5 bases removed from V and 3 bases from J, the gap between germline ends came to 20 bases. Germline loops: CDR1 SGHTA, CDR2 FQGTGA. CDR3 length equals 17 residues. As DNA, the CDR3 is TGTGCCAGCAGCCTCCCGGCAGGAAGTCCCCCCAATCAGCCCCAGCATTTT. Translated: CASSLPAGSPPNQPQHF.

In DNA form, the CDR3 reads TGTGCCATCAGTGAGGACAGTGGAATCTACGAGCAGTACTTC. This sequence encodes CAISEDSGIYEQYF. This chain joins TRBV10-3 and TRBJ2-7; D possibly corresponds to TRBD1 (5 bases). Trimming left V 2 bases short and J 3 bases short, with 11 bases between. Germline loops: CDR1 ENHRY, CDR2 SYGVKD. This CDR3 contains 14 residues.

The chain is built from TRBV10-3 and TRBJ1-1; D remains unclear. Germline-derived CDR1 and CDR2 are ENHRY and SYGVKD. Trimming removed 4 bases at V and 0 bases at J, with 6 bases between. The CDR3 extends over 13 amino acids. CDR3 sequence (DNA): TGTGCCATCAGTGTGGAGATGAACACTGAAGCTTTCTTT. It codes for CAISVEMNTEAFF.

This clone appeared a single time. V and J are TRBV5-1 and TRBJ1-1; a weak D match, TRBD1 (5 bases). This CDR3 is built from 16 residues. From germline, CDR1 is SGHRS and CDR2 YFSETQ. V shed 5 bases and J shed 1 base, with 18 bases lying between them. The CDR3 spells CASSGPAGPGNTEAFF. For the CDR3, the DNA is TGCGCCAGCAGTGGACCGGCGGGGCCAGGGAACACTGAAGCTTTCTTT.

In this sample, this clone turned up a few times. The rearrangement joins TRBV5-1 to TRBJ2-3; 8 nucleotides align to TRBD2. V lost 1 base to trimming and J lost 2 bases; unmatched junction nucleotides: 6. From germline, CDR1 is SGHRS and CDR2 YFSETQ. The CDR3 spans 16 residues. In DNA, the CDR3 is TGCGCCAGCAGCTTGTCGAGCGGGGGCCCCACAGATACGCAGTATTTT. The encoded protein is CASSLSSGGPTDTQYF.

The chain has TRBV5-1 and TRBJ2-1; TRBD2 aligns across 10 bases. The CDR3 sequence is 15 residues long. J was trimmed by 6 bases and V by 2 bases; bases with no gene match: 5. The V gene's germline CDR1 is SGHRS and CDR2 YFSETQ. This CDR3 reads CASSFSGRAPNEQFF. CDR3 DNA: TGCGCCAGCAGCTTCAGCGGGAGGGCCCCCAATGAGCAGTTCTTC.

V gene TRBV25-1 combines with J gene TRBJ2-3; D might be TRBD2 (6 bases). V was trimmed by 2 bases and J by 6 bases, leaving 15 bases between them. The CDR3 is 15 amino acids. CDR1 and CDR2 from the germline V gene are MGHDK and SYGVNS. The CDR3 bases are TGTGCCAGCAGTGAAATGGGACTCGCTCGGGATACGCAGTATTTT. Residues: CASSEMGLARDTQYF.

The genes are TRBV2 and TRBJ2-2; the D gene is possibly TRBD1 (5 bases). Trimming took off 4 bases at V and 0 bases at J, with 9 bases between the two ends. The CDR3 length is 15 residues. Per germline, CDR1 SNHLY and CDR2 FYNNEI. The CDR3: CASSARGSNTGELFF. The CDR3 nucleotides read TGTGCCAGCAGTGCAAGGGGATCGAACACCGGGGAGCTGTTTTTT. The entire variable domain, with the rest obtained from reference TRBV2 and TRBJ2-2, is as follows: EPEVTQTPSHQVTQMGQEVILRCVPISNHLYFYWYRQILGQKVEFLVSFYNNEISEKSEIFDDQFSVERPDGSNFTLKIRSTKLEDSAMYFCASSARGSNTGELFFGEGSRLTVL.

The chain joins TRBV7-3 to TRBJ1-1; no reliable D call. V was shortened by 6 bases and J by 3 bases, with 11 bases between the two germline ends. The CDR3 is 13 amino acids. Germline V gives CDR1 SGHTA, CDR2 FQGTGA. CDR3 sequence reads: CASREGGYTEAFF. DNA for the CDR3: TGTGCCAGCAGGGAGGGAGGGTACACTGAAGCTTTCTTT.

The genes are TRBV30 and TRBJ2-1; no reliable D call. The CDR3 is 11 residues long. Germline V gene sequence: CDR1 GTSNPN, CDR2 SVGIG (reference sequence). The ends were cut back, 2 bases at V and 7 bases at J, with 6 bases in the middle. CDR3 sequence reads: CAWSLLNEQFF. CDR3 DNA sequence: TGTGCCTGGAGTTTACTTAATGAGCAGTTCTTC. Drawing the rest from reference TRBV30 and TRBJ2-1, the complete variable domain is SQTIHQWPATLVQPVGSPLSLECTVEGTSNPNLYWYRQAAGRGLQLLFYSVGIGQISSEVPQNLSASRPQDRQFILSSKKLLLSDSGFYLCAWSLLNEQFFGPGTRLTVL.

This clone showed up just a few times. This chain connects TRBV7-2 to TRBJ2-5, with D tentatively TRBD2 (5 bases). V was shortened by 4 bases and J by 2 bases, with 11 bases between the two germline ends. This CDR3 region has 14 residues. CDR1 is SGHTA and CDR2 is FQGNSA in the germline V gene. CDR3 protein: CASSSPGVQETQYF. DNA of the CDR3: TGTGCCAGCAGCTCGCCCGGGGTGCAAGAGACCCAGTACTTC.

The CDR3 DNA reads TGTGCCAGCAGTGAAGTGACAGGGAACAATGAGCAGTTCTTC. Protein sequence: CASSEVTGNNEQFF. The chain links TRBV6-4 to TRBJ2-1, with 7 bases fitting TRBD1. J gave up 5 bases and V 3 bases, and 4 bases lay outside the gene matches. The CDR3 runs to 14 residues. Looked up from germline, CDR1 is MRHNA and CDR2 is SNTAGT.